Reported below is one TCR beta chain. The sample belongs to a study of blood T cell repertoires in COVID-19. As for the study in general: Whether acute or convalescent, the COVID-19 samples came from the United States, Italy and Spain.

The table came from immunoSEQ multiplex PCR; TCRdb's copy has only in-frame clones and leaves some out. The data show 350,000 to 450,000 clones, with roughly four fifths seen just once and over 4.5% held by the top ten. This TCR was recovered from a woman in her fifties or sixties who had recovered from COVID-19. The sequencing input was PBMCs or T cells enriched from blood (not recorded which).

CDR3 sequence reads: CASGPGANYGYTF. The CDR3 bases are TGTGCCAGCGGACCGGGAGCTAACTATGGCTACACCTTC. The chain is built from TRBV19 and TRBJ1-2; D is unclear. The V end lost 9 bases, the J end lost 0 bases, and 11 bases lay between the germline ends. Germline V lookup: CDR1 LNHDA, CDR2 SQIVND (reference sequence). CDR3 length: 13 amino acids.